This T cell receptor (beta chain) was found in a study of T cell responses to AZD1222 COVID-19 vaccine (dated by TCRdb to about 2021). In terms of the full investigation: Because spike-specific TCR depth and breadth did not differ between the two schedules, AZD1222 recipients who got a second dose at roughly 4 weeks were pooled with those who got a second dose at roughly 12 weeks. TCR sequencing was performed for 230 to 250 trial participants, of whom about 200 were given two doses of AZD1222 and some 26 were given two doses of MenACWY control vaccine. Trial participants were enrolled into age subgroups of 18-55, 56-69 and 70-plus years, which contained approximately 150, 30 and 60 TCR-sequenced participants, respectively. The study at large found these results: Reportedly, almost half of the unique spike-specific TCRs recognized epitopes lying outside the regions that are mutated in the B.1.351 and B.1.1.7 variants. The vaccine-associated CD4 TCRs covered the entire spike protein, and the dominant responses fell in regions 160-218 and 743-854. Conclusions about previously exposed vaccinees are limited, since just five to seven AZD1222 recipients were seropositive for SARS-CoV-2 at baseline. After two AZD1222 doses, both the breadth and the depth of spike-specific TCRs were significantly higher than at day 0 and than in MenACWY recipients. Participants were mostly white British and included more females than males, and it was suggested by the authors that clonal diversity may have been underestimated. Because no day 14 peak-response samples were available, the repertoires could be characterized only after the peak T cell response. In the small 56-69-year group, the increase in depth fell short of significance, most likely because of low power.

The CDR3 regions of human TCRbeta chains were analyzed by immunosequencing. The authors' analysis ran thus. TCRs in the repertoires were compared against a reference library of SARS-CoV-2-specific TCRs that had been generated with the MIRA antigen-specificity platform. Breadth was defined as the fraction of unique TCRs that were SARS-CoV-2-associated, and depth was defined as the fraction of total T cells that were SARS-CoV-2-associated. Each spike-specific TCR was assigned to its reactive spike region and to a CD4 or CD8 class using the MIRA data. Log10-transformed breadth and depth values were compared by one-way ANOVA with Sidak's multiple comparisons tests. Imported from immuneACCESS, the table was reduced by TCRdb to in-frame sequences with V and J called. These copies leave out some clones; in studies compared against another copy, an unresolved V gene accounts for under half, and the cause of the remainder is not known. V and J calls and clone size follow that table, whereas D and trimming were derived from the DNA. This sample gives some 100,000 clones in total; less than 90% of them show up just once. The biggest ten clones account for 16% of the sample.

Trimming costs V 0 bases and J 7 bases, and their ends lie 10 bases apart. In the germline V gene, CDR1 corresponds to SGHRS and CDR2 to YFSETQ. The CDR3 covers 13 residues, taking in both the cysteine and the phenylalanine. This entry keeps only the CDR3 DNA: 39 bases, framed from base 1. Comment on this clone: This receptor's antigen is unknown. Nothing much larger sits one base from this clone, and base qualities are not available.

The intended sense of this specimen's time point label: baseline before first vaccination. Samples from vaccinated people were obtained from the UK trials COV001 and COV002, which included a single-blind randomized controlled phase 2/3 trial of AZD1222 (ChAdOx1 nCoV-19) in healthy adults. Trial participant PBMC samples were collected at day 0 and day 28 after the second dose for TCRbeta chain sequencing. Specimen: peripheral blood, collected on day 0 of AZD1222 vaccination. The TCR sequence derives from an adult in good health. The chain employs TRBV5-1 and TRBJ1-2, with no confident D gene call. The CDR3 corresponds to CASSLEGGFGYTF. DNA sequence: TGCGCCAGCAGCTTGGAGGGCGGATTTGGCTACACCTTC.